The present T cell receptor (beta chain) was sequenced within a study of blood T cell repertoires in COVID-19. In the study overall: T cells, B-cell-depleted T cells, or PBMCs supplied cDNA or gDNA.

Repertoires were generated with immunoSEQ multiplex PCR, while TCRdb's copy carries only in-frame clones and drops some. The sample contains 150,000 to 200,000 clones, 70% to 85% of which appear only once. This sequence originates from a woman between 65 and 79 years old in a cohort exposed to, infected with or recovered from COVID-19 (not recorded which). The sequenced sample consisted of PBMCs or T cells enriched from blood (not recorded which).

The CDR3 spells CASSQGTGGGYTF. The CDR3 DNA is TGTGCCAGCAGCCAAGGGACAGGGGGCGGCTACACCTTC. This rearrangement joins TRBV3-1 (or the pseudogene TRBV3-2) to TRBJ1-2, with 11 bases aligning to TRBD1. CDR3 length equals 13 residues. Looked up from germline, CDR1 is LGHDT and CDR2 is YNNKEL (reference sequence). V lost 1 base and J lost 8; bases outside the gene matches: 0.